The clone carrying this T cell receptor (beta chain) was seen a handful of times. Its specificity is not known. Within the sample, other DNA sequences also encode this same CDR3. The entry originates in a study of vaccination effects on CD4 cells after COVID-19. With 5 bases clipped from V and 7 bases from J, the junction kept 7 bases outside the gene matches. CDR3 length equals 14 residues. CDR1 MDHEN and CDR2 SYDVKM come from the germline V gene. This table comes from immunoSEQ multiplex PCR, and its TCRdb copy is limited to in-frame clones, with some not included. The repertoire has approximately 66,000 clones, less than 80% of them found once; the top ten carry approximately 2.3%. Cells that had been cultured for nine to eleven days were the source of isolated CD4+ T cells. The vaccine given was either BNT162b2 or mRNA-1273, in two doses.

The gene calls are TRBV28 and TRBJ1-5; 8 bases are shared with TRBD1. The sample here was CD4+ T cells from PBMCs cultured without peptide, taken after COVID-19 vaccination. This clonotype was sampled from a human donor who received a COVID-19 vaccine. Here the CDR3 reads CASSSQGARQPQHF. DNA of the CDR3: TGTGCCAGCAGTAGTCAGGGGGCGCGGCAGCCCCAGCATTTT.